Listed below are T cell receptor beta chains from one sample, sequenced in a study of blood T cells in healthy people across ages. One entry per CDR3 protein, called by TCRdb with MiXCR from the 5' RACE reads. This table holds around 1,700,000 distinct CDR3 sequences, approximately 30% found once. Input material: blood. Receptors originate from a woman in her twenties or thirties in good health. The CDR3 runs from the conserved cysteine through the conserved F or W. D genes are given only for firm matches. The size entry is marked missing in some rows and otherwise reads once, few, many or a size class.

v_gene: TRBV2
len: 16
j_gene: TRBJ2-1
abundance: .
d_gene: TRBD2
CDR3aa: CASSELSSGSSDEQFF
CDR3nt: TGTGCCAGCAGTGAACTCAGTAGCGGGAGCTCTGATGAGCAGTTCTTC

v_gene: TRBV25-1
len: 13
j_gene: TRBJ2-1
abundance: .
d_gene: .
CDR3aa: CASTRTGYNEQFF
CDR3nt: TGTGCCAGCACTAGGACTGGCTACAATGAGCAGTTCTTC

v_gene: TRBV20-1
len: 11
j_gene: TRBJ2-5
abundance: .
d_gene: .
CDR3aa: CSAFDQETQYF
CDR3nt: TGCAGTGCTTTCGACCAGGAGACCCAGTACTTC

v_gene: TRBV29-1
len: 14
j_gene: TRBJ2-7
abundance: .
d_gene: TRBD1
CDR3aa: CSVEAGQNPYEQYF
CDR3nt: TGCAGCGTTGAAGCGGGACAGAATCCCTACGAGCAGTACTTC

v_gene: TRBV4-3
len: 15
j_gene: TRBJ2-3
abundance: .
d_gene: .
CDR3aa: CASSQEGRETDTQYF
CDR3nt: TGCGCCAGCAGCCAAGAGGGGCGGGAAACAGATACGCAGTATTTT

v_gene: TRBV7-6
len: 15
j_gene: TRBJ2-3
abundance: .
d_gene: TRBD2
CDR3aa: CASSLGGRASDTQYF
CDR3nt: TGTGCCAGCAGCTTAGGCGGGAGGGCCTCAGATACGCAGTATTTT

v_gene: TRBV12-3/TRBV12-4
len: 13
j_gene: TRBJ2-1
abundance: .
d_gene: .
CDR3aa: CASSWTERNEQFF
CDR3nt: TGTGCCAGCAGTTGGACAGAGAGAAATGAGCAGTTCTTC

v_gene: TRBV5-1
len: 15
j_gene: TRBJ1-2
abundance: once
d_gene: TRBD1
CDR3aa: CASSFTGASNYGYTF
CDR3nt: TGCGCCAGCAGCTTTACAGGGGCGTCTAACTATGGCTACACCTTC

v_gene: TRBV5-1
len: 15
j_gene: TRBJ1-6
abundance: few
d_gene: .
CDR3aa: CASSPESSYNSPLHF
CDR3nt: TGCGCCAGCAGCCCCGAGAGCTCCTATAATTCACCCCTCCACTTT

v_gene: TRBV29-1
len: 12
j_gene: TRBJ2-7
abundance: many
d_gene: .
CDR3aa: CSVVIASYEQYF
CDR3nt: TGCAGCGTTGTGATTGCCAGCTACGAGCAGTACTTC

v_gene: TRBV6-5
len: 16
j_gene: TRBJ2-1
abundance: many
d_gene: .
CDR3aa: CASSSPRPPSYNEQFF
CDR3nt: TGTGCCAGCAGCTCCCCCCGTCCACCCTCCTACAATGAGCAGTTCTTC

v_gene: TRBV20-1
len: 14
j_gene: TRBJ2-3
abundance: .
d_gene: .
CDR3aa: CSVTTGQAGDTQYF
CDR3nt: TGCAGTGTTACTACGGGCCAAGCGGGAGATACGCAGTATTTT

v_gene: TRBV6-2/TRBV6-3
len: 20
j_gene: TRBJ2-1
abundance: .
d_gene: .
CDR3aa: CASKRGRDGIVGASYNEQFF
CDR3nt: TGTGCCAGCAAACGAGGCCGGGACGGAATAGTGGGGGCCTCCTACAATGAGCAGTTCTTC

v_gene: TRBV28
len: 15
j_gene: TRBJ2-3
abundance: .
d_gene: TRBD2
CDR3aa: CASSPGAGESDTQYF
CDR3nt: TGTGCCAGCAGCCCCGGAGCGGGGGAAAGCGATACGCAGTATTTT

v_gene: TRBV12-3/TRBV12-4
len: 15
j_gene: TRBJ2-2
abundance: .
d_gene: .
CDR3aa: CASRLDRLSTGELFF
CDR3nt: TGTGCCAGCCGGCTCGACAGGTTGTCCACCGGGGAGCTGTTTTTT

v_gene: TRBV5-1
len: 12
j_gene: TRBJ2-1
abundance: .
d_gene: .
CDR3aa: CASSLAGYLRFF
CDR3nt: TGCGCCAGCAGCTTGGCCGGATACCTCCGGTTCTTC

v_gene: TRBV6-5
len: 15
j_gene: TRBJ1-5
abundance: few
d_gene: .
CDR3aa: CASSKTGDSNQPQHF
CDR3nt: TGTGCCAGCAGCAAAACTGGGGATAGCAATCAGCCCCAGCATTTT

v_gene: TRBV4-2
len: 15
j_gene: TRBJ2-5
abundance: few
d_gene: .
CDR3aa: CASSPSTGPQATQYF
CDR3nt: TGTGCCAGCAGCCCCTCGACAGGACCTCAAGCGACCCAGTACTTC

v_gene: TRBV5-1
len: 14
j_gene: TRBJ1-1
abundance: .
d_gene: .
CDR3aa: CASSARTASTEAFF
CDR3nt: TGCGCCAGCAGCGCACGGACTGCTAGCACTGAAGCTTTCTTT

v_gene: TRBV5-1
len: 13
j_gene: TRBJ2-7
abundance: many
d_gene: .
CDR3aa: CASSLNSGTEQYF
CDR3nt: TGCGCCAGCAGCTTAAACAGTGGAACCGAGCAGTACTTC

v_gene: TRBV20-1
len: 14
j_gene: TRBJ2-5
abundance: many
d_gene: TRBD2
CDR3aa: CSATDPGGQETQYF
CDR3nt: TGCAGTGCTACAGACCCGGGGGGCCAAGAGACCCAGTACTTC

v_gene: TRBV18
len: 17
j_gene: TRBJ1-2
abundance: few
d_gene: TRBD1
CDR3aa: CASSKTSSTGFNYGYTF
CDR3nt: TGTGCCAGCTCAAAGACTTCTTCGACAGGGTTCAACTATGGCTACACCTTC

v_gene: TRBV6-5
len: 16
j_gene: TRBJ2-2
abundance: once
d_gene: TRBD2
CDR3aa: CASSRATGGMTGELFF
CDR3nt: TGTGCCAGCAGCAGGGCGACGGGGGGGATGACCGGGGAGCTGTTTTTT

v_gene: TRBV2
len: 15
j_gene: TRBJ2-2
abundance: once
d_gene: .
CDR3aa: CASSEQGLSTGELFF
CDR3nt: TGTGCCAGCAGTGAGCAAGGGCTCAGCACCGGGGAGCTGTTTTTT

v_gene: TRBV7-9
len: 12
j_gene: TRBJ1-4
abundance: .
d_gene: .
CDR3aa: CASSRTGLGLFF
CDR3nt: TGTGCCAGCAGCAGAACCGGGCTCGGACTGTTTTTT

v_gene: TRBV11-2
len: 16
j_gene: TRBJ2-3
abundance: few
d_gene: TRBD2
CDR3aa: CASSLDGRDYTDTQYF
CDR3nt: TGTGCCAGCAGCTTAGATGGGAGGGATTACACAGATACGCAGTATTTT

v_gene: TRBV6-5
len: 15
j_gene: TRBJ2-7
abundance: many
d_gene: TRBD2
CDR3aa: CASSYSAGGAYEQYF
CDR3nt: TGTGCCAGCAGTTACTCGGCGGGAGGCGCCTACGAGCAGTACTTC

v_gene: TRBV2
len: 14
j_gene: TRBJ1-5
abundance: .
d_gene: .
CDR3aa: CASSERQGRQPQHF
CDR3nt: TGTGCCAGCAGTGAACGGCAGGGAAGGCAGCCCCAGCATTTT

v_gene: TRBV28
len: 16
j_gene: TRBJ2-7
abundance: many
d_gene: TRBD2
CDR3aa: CASSPPGLAATYEQYF
CDR3nt: TGTGCCAGCAGCCCACCGGGACTAGCAGCCACCTACGAGCAGTACTTC

v_gene: TRBV7-2
len: 14
j_gene: TRBJ2-2
abundance: .
d_gene: .
CDR3aa: CASSLGHFTGELFF
CDR3nt: TGTGCCAGCAGCTTAGGGCACTTCACCGGGGAGCTGTTTTTT

v_gene: TRBV7-2
len: 14
j_gene: TRBJ2-7
abundance: .
d_gene: .
CDR3aa: CASSPLAATSEQYF
CDR3nt: TGTGCCAGCAGCCCCCTCGCCGCGACCAGCGAGCAGTACTTC

v_gene: TRBV7-2
len: 15
j_gene: TRBJ2-1
abundance: many
d_gene: .
CDR3aa: CASSLGGPTYNEQFF
CDR3nt: TGTGCCAGCAGCTTGGGGGGGCCAACGTACAATGAGCAGTTCTTC

v_gene: TRBV27
len: 16
j_gene: TRBJ2-1
abundance: .
d_gene: TRBD2
CDR3aa: CASSLSLAGSYNEQFF
CDR3nt: TGCGCCAGCAGCTTGTCGCTAGCGGGGAGTTACAATGAGCAGTTCTTC

v_gene: TRBV7-9
len: 12
j_gene: TRBJ1-4
abundance: few
d_gene: .
CDR3aa: CASSFVPEKLFF
CDR3nt: TGTGCCAGCAGCTTTGTTCCGGAAAAACTGTTTTTT

v_gene: TRBV12-3/TRBV12-4
len: 15
j_gene: TRBJ2-3
abundance: .
d_gene: .
CDR3aa: CASRGQREQADTQYF
CDR3nt: TGTGCCAGCAGGGGCCAAAGGGAGCAGGCAGATACGCAGTATTTT

v_gene: TRBV6-5
len: 16
j_gene: TRBJ2-5
abundance: few
d_gene: .
CDR3aa: CASSYIGGGCQETQYF
CDR3nt: TGTGCCAGCAGTTACATCGGGGGAGGTTGCCAAGAGACCCAGTACTTC

v_gene: TRBV12-3/TRBV12-4
len: 14
j_gene: TRBJ1-2
abundance: many
d_gene: .
CDR3aa: CASSRGGVLGGYTF
CDR3nt: TGTGCCAGCAGTCGGGGGGGTGTGTTAGGTGGCTACACCTTC

v_gene: TRBV4-1
len: 16
j_gene: TRBJ2-5
abundance: .
d_gene: TRBD1
CDR3aa: CASSQGTGEVEETQYF
CDR3nt: TGCGCCAGCAGCCAAGGGACAGGGGAGGTTGAAGAGACCCAGTACTTC

v_gene: TRBV7-9
len: 14
j_gene: TRBJ1-2
abundance: .
d_gene: .
CDR3aa: CASSSQFGGYGYTF
CDR3nt: TGTGCCAGCAGCTCCCAATTTGGGGGCTATGGCTACACCTTC

v_gene: TRBV12-5
len: 14
j_gene: TRBJ2-4
abundance: many
d_gene: .
CDR3aa: CASGLASSRGEQYF
CDR3nt: TGTGCTAGTGGTTTGGCCTCCTCCCGTGGGGAGCAGTACTTC

v_gene: TRBV12-3/TRBV12-4
len: 13
j_gene: TRBJ1-6
abundance: .
d_gene: .
CDR3aa: CASSFLVGSPLHF
CDR3nt: TGTGCCAGCAGTTTTTTGGTGGGGTCACCCCTCCACTTT

v_gene: TRBV11-2
len: 14
j_gene: TRBJ2-1
abundance: few
d_gene: .
CDR3aa: CASSLVGQLHEQFF
CDR3nt: TGTGCCAGCAGCTTAGTAGGCCAGCTCCATGAGCAGTTCTTC

v_gene: TRBV3-1
len: 17
j_gene: TRBJ2-6
abundance: few
d_gene: TRBD1
CDR3aa: CAGSDRTGSSGANVLTF
CDR3nt: TGTGCCGGCAGCGACCGGACAGGGAGCTCTGGGGCCAACGTCCTGACTTTC

v_gene: TRBV10-3
len: 13
j_gene: TRBJ1-1
abundance: few
d_gene: TRBD1
CDR3aa: CATRTGRNTEAFF
CDR3nt: TGTGCCACGAGGACAGGGAGGAACACTGAAGCTTTCTTT

v_gene: TRBV29-1
len: 14
j_gene: TRBJ1-2
abundance: .
d_gene: TRBD1
CDR3aa: CSVVIGGAGYGYTF
CDR3nt: TGCAGCGTTGTGATAGGGGGCGCTGGCTATGGCTACACCTTC

v_gene: TRBV12-3/TRBV12-4
len: 14
j_gene: TRBJ2-5
abundance: few
d_gene: TRBD1
CDR3aa: CASSRTGGIETQYF
CDR3nt: TGTGCCAGCAGCCGAACAGGGGGCATAGAGACCCAGTACTTC

v_gene: TRBV20-1
len: 12
j_gene: TRBJ1-2
abundance: .
d_gene: TRBD1
CDR3aa: CSAGGQGSGYTF
CDR3nt: TGCAGTGCTGGGGGACAGGGAAGCGGCTACACCTTC

v_gene: TRBV29-1
len: 17
j_gene: TRBJ1-2
abundance: few
d_gene: TRBD1
CDR3aa: CSVDGADRGDGFWGYTF
CDR3nt: TGCAGCGTTGACGGGGCAGACAGGGGTGATGGTTTCTGGGGCTACACCTTC

v_gene: TRBV10-1
len: 13
j_gene: TRBJ2-7
abundance: many
d_gene: .
CDR3aa: CASSEQGNHEQYF
CDR3nt: TGCGCCAGCAGTGAGCAAGGCAACCACGAGCAGTACTTC

v_gene: TRBV7-9
len: 13
j_gene: TRBJ2-7
abundance: few
d_gene: TRBD1
CDR3aa: CAAGTGSSYEQYF
CDR3nt: TGTGCCGCGGGGACAGGGAGCTCCTACGAGCAGTACTTC

v_gene: TRBV10-2
len: 17
j_gene: TRBJ2-6
abundance: .
d_gene: TRBD1
CDR3aa: CASSDPGQGFGANVLTF
CDR3nt: TGCGCCAGCAGTGATCCGGGACAGGGGTTCGGGGCCAACGTCCTGACTTTC

v_gene: TRBV10-2
len: 15
j_gene: TRBJ2-5
abundance: .
d_gene: TRBD2
CDR3aa: CASSGLRGSGETQYF
CDR3nt: TGCGCCAGCAGTGGGTTGCGGGGGAGCGGGGAGACCCAGTACTTC

v_gene: TRBV20-1
len: 16
j_gene: TRBJ2-1
abundance: many
d_gene: .
CDR3aa: CSAATQGSPVYNEQFF
CDR3nt: TGCAGTGCTGCCACCCAGGGGTCCCCCGTCTACAATGAGCAGTTCTTC

v_gene: TRBV28
len: 12
j_gene: TRBJ2-5
abundance: many
d_gene: .
CDR3aa: CASGAGWETQYF
CDR3nt: TGTGCCAGCGGGGCGGGTTGGGAGACCCAGTACTTC